A selection of T cell receptor beta chains follows, all from one sample in a study of T-cell memory formation after mild COVID-19. Each CDR3 protein gets one entry after TCRdb re-called the 5' RACE reads with MiXCR. Found here are 250,000 to 300,000 distinct CDR3 sequences, under 20% of them singletons; the top ten hold approximately 25%. The sequencing input was PBMCs or a T cell subset sorted from them (not recorded which). Every receptor here comes from a man aged 18 to 29 who had mild COVID-19 (a few samples of this study predate the infection). Cell type and time point are not known. CDR3s include the opening cysteine and the closing phenylalanine or tryptophan. A D gene is named only where the DNA matches it firmly. The size field is filled for only some rows; it gives once, few, many or a size class.

V: TRBV5-1
J: TRBJ1-3
D: -
size: many
DNA: TGCGCCAGCAGCTTGGACCCGGTTGGAAACACCATATATTTT
CDR3: CASSLDPVGNTIYF

V: TRBV16
J: TRBJ2-1
D: -
size: few
DNA: TGTGCCAGCAGCCCATCAGGGGCAGAGCAGTTCTTC
CDR3: CASSPSGAEQFF

V: TRBV7-3
J: TRBJ2-3
D: -
size: -
DNA: TGTGCCAGCAGCTTATATCGAGACGATACGCAGTATTTT
CDR3: CASSLYRDDTQYF

V: TRBV6-5
J: TRBJ2-4
D: -
size: few
DNA: -
CDR3: CASSSSRGLNIQYF

V: TRBV4-1
J: TRBJ2-3
D: -
size: few
DNA: TGCGCCAGCAGCCAACGGAGATCTGGCGGATCTTGGGCAGATACGCAGTATTTT
CDR3: CASSQRRSGGSWADTQYF

V: TRBV12-3/TRBV12-4
J: TRBJ1-6
D: -
size: few
DNA: TGTGCCAGCAGTCTAGCGGTGGGGTCACCCCTCCACTTT
CDR3: CASSLAVGSPLHF

V: TRBV14
J: TRBJ1-1
D: TRBD1
size: -
DNA: TGTGCCAGCAGCCAAGACAGGGGGATCACTGAAGCTTTCTTT
CDR3: CASSQDRGITEAFF

V: TRBV12-5
J: TRBJ2-3
D: TRBD2
size: -
DNA: TGTGCTAGTGGCCTCCTCCTAGCGGGGGGCTATACTACGCAGTATTTT
CDR3: CASGLLLAGGYTTQYF

V: TRBV7-2
J: TRBJ1-3
D: -
size: many
DNA: TGTGCCAGCAGCTTCCAGTTTGGGGCTGGAAACACCATATATTTT
CDR3: CASSFQFGAGNTIYF

V: TRBV30
J: TRBJ1-1
D: -
size: -
DNA: TGTGCCTCAGAGGTCGATGAAGCTTTCTTT
CDR3: CASEVDEAFF

V: TRBV5-1
J: TRBJ2-2
D: -
size: -
DNA: TGCGCCAGCAGCATCAGGACTGCCGCGAACACCGGGGAGCTGTTTTTT
CDR3: CASSIRTAANTGELFF

V: TRBV5-1
J: TRBJ2-3
D: -
size: many
DNA: TGCGCCAGCAGCAAGGACGGATACACAGATACGCAGTATTTT
CDR3: CASSKDGYTDTQYF

V: TRBV5-1
J: TRBJ2-5
D: -
size: -
DNA: TGCGCCAGCAGCCGTGAGGACAGACGCCAAGAGACCCAGTACTTC
CDR3: CASSREDRRQETQYF

V: TRBV6-5
J: TRBJ1-5
D: -
size: -
DNA: TGTGCCACCGGGGGCGGCGGGCCCCAGCATTTT
CDR3: CATGGGGPQHF

V: TRBV6-5
J: TRBJ2-4
D: TRBD1
size: many
DNA: TGTGCCAGCAGGCCTGCAGGACAGGGGCCAGGAAACATTCAGTACTTC
CDR3: CASRPAGQGPGNIQYF

V: TRBV25-1
J: TRBJ1-1
D: -
size: -
DNA: TGTGCCAGCAGTGAATCGTGGACCACTGAAGCTTTCTTT
CDR3: CASSESWTTEAFF

V: TRBV3-1
J: TRBJ2-7
D: TRBD2
size: few
DNA: TGTGCCAGCAGCCAACAGCGGGGGAGCCTCTACGAGCAGTACTTC
CDR3: CASSQQRGSLYEQYF

V: TRBV12-3/TRBV12-4
J: TRBJ2-2
D: -
size: many
DNA: TGTGCCAGCAGTCCCCGGTTTGGGGCGGACACCGGGGAGCTGTTTTTT
CDR3: CASSPRFGADTGELFF

V: TRBV7-9
J: TRBJ2-5
D: -
size: few
DNA: TGTGCCAGCAGCTTATGGCAGCGGTACCAAGAGACCCAGTACTTC
CDR3: CASSLWQRYQETQYF

V: TRBV15
J: TRBJ2-2
D: TRBD2
size: -
DNA: TGTGCCACCAGCAGAGGACTAGCGGGGGGGTGGGAGCTGTTTTTT
CDR3: CATSRGLAGGWELFF

V: TRBV12-3/TRBV12-4
J: TRBJ2-1
D: -
size: -
DNA: TGTGCCAGCAGGGGAGCGGTCGGCCTTGGTGAGCAGTTCTTC
CDR3: CASRGAVGLGEQFF

V: TRBV7-9
J: TRBJ2-3
D: TRBD1
size: -
DNA: TGTGCCAGCAGCTCGGTAGGGACAGGGGGTGCGACAGATACGCAGTATTTT
CDR3: CASSSVGTGGATDTQYF

V: TRBV2
J: TRBJ1-1
D: -
size: medium-sized
DNA: TGTGCCAGCAGTGAGAGGAGGTACACTGAAGCTTTCTTT
CDR3: CASSERRYTEAFF

V: TRBV12-3/TRBV12-4
J: TRBJ2-1
D: -
size: -
DNA: TGTGCCAGCAGTTACGGGGGGCAAGAGCAGTTCTTC
CDR3: CASSYGGQEQFF

V: TRBV29-1
J: TRBJ2-6
D: -
size: -
DNA: TGCAGCGTTGTAGATATAGGCTCATTCTCTGGGGCCAACGTCCTGACTTTC
CDR3: CSVVDIGSFSGANVLTF

V: TRBV10-1
J: TRBJ2-3
D: -
size: few
DNA: TGCGCCAGCAGTGAGGCTAGCGCCTTAAATACGCAGTATTTT
CDR3: CASSEASALNTQYF

V: TRBV12-3/TRBV12-4
J: TRBJ2-5
D: TRBD2
size: many
DNA: TGTGCCAGCAGTTTCGCAGGGCGGGAGGAGACCCAGTACTTC
CDR3: CASSFAGREETQYF

V: TRBV7-9
J: TRBJ2-4
D: -
size: few
DNA: TGTGCCAGCAGCTTAGAGACTAGGACCTTAGCCAAAAACATTCAGTACTTC
CDR3: CASSLETRTLAKNIQYF

V: TRBV12-3/TRBV12-4
J: TRBJ2-7
D: TRBD2
size: few
DNA: TGTGCCAGCAGGGCTGGGACTAGCGGGTCCTACGAGCAGTACTTC
CDR3: CASRAGTSGSYEQYF

V: TRBV9
J: TRBJ2-2
D: -
size: few
DNA: TGTGCCAGCAGCGTAACCCCCATTCCTGACACCGGGGAGCTGTTTTTT
CDR3: CASSVTPIPDTGELFF

V: TRBV27
J: TRBJ2-3
D: TRBD2
size: few
DNA: TGTGCCAGCAGTCCCGCGACTAGCGGGGGGCCCCGTGATACGCAGTATTTT
CDR3: CASSPATSGGPRDTQYF

V: TRBV7-2
J: TRBJ2-3
D: -
size: few
DNA: TGTGCCAGCAGCTTACGGGAAGCTGGAGATACGCAGTATTTT
CDR3: CASSLREAGDTQYF

V: TRBV6-5
J: TRBJ2-3
D: -
size: few
DNA: TGTGCCAGCAGTTACGGAGTAGCTGTTGCGCAGTATTTT
CDR3: CASSYGVAVAQYF

V: TRBV7-6
J: TRBJ2-7
D: -
size: -
DNA: TGTGCCAGCAGAGGACATTACTCCTACAATGAGCAGTACTTC
CDR3: CASRGHYSYNEQYF

V: TRBV11-2
J: TRBJ2-1
D: -
size: -
DNA: TGTGCCAGCAGCTTAGCTGGCGCCAGCTCCTACAATGAGCAGTTCTTC
CDR3: CASSLAGASSYNEQFF